Listed below are T cell receptor beta chains from one sample, sequenced in a study of T cells after somatic rescue of genetic block. Assay used: immunoSEQ multiplex PCR; TCRdb lists only in-frame clones, some missing. The sample lists around 67,000 clones, approximately 90% occurring once. The sample taken for sequencing was peripheral blood mononuclear cells (PBMCs). These TCRs come from a man aged 30 to 39. CDR3s include the opening cysteine and the closing phenylalanine or tryptophan. The D gene is left open where the match is weak.

D gene | J gene | V gene | CDR3 protein
TRBD1 | TRBJ1-5 | TRBV6-1 | CASSGDSYNQPQHF
- | TRBJ2-2 | TRBV19 | CASSPGGIGELFF
- | TRBJ2-7 | TRBV29-1 | CSVEDYSSYEQYF
- | TRBJ2-7 | TRBV9 | CASSVEAGSWWEQYF
TRBD1 | TRBJ1-5 | TRBV6-1 | CASSEGTGNQPQHF
- | TRBJ1-2 | TRBV7-2 | CASSLRDGHYGYTF
TRBD1 | TRBJ2-7 | TRBV6-5 | CASSKQGAHYEQYF
TRBD1 | TRBJ2-2 | TRBV10-3 | CAISEMVTGKGTGELFF
- | TRBJ2-3 | TRBV18 | CASSPGTQRTDTQYF
- | TRBJ2-5 | TRBV19 | CASAGQSRETQYF
- | TRBJ2-3 | TRBV27 | CASSLFPLGADTQYF
- | TRBJ2-3 | TRBV4-1 | CASSQEYREDTQYF
TRBD1 | TRBJ1-2 | TRBV15 | CATSRDVGQGLANYGYTF
- | TRBJ2-7 | TRBV7-9 | CASSPIGTYEQYF
- | TRBJ1-1 | TRBV7-2 | CASSSNRDAEAFF
- | TRBJ1-5 | TRBV19 | CATINGGSGNQPQHF
- | TRBJ2-7 | TRBV5-1 | CASSLLSGKNSYEQYF
TRBD1 | TRBJ2-1 | TRBV5-5 | CASSVTGQSSYNEQFF
- | TRBJ2-2 | TRBV7-3 | CASSLSGGNTGELFF
TRBD2 | TRBJ2-5 | TRBV9 | CASSVSGGGETQYF
- | TRBJ2-7 | TRBV7-2 | CASSPGLAHYEQYF
- | TRBJ1-3 | TRBV4-2 | CASSQEEAIGNTIYF
TRBD2 | TRBJ2-1 | TRBV19 | CASSAGGSYNEQFF
TRBD1 | TRBJ2-2 | TRBV5-1 | CASSLQTGGTGELFF
TRBD1 | TRBJ1-1 | TRBV20-1 | CSAERQGRAFF
TRBD1 | TRBJ1-2 | TRBV4-1 | CASSQISPWTGQGYTF
TRBD2 | TRBJ2-7 | TRBV11-2 | CASSTGLAVYEQYF
- | TRBJ1-1 | TRBV11-2 | CASHPMGGETEAFF
- | TRBJ2-3 | TRBV7-2 | CASSSLGEADTQYF
- | TRBJ1-2 | TRBV4-3 | CASSQGVRGSLNYGYTF
TRBD1 | TRBJ2-2 | TRBV29-1 | CSVEVFVTGAIGELFF
- | TRBJ2-3 | TRBV27 | CASSPTAYTDTQYF
TRBD1 | TRBJ1-2 | TRBV6-1 | CAGRDRGQTGVGYTF